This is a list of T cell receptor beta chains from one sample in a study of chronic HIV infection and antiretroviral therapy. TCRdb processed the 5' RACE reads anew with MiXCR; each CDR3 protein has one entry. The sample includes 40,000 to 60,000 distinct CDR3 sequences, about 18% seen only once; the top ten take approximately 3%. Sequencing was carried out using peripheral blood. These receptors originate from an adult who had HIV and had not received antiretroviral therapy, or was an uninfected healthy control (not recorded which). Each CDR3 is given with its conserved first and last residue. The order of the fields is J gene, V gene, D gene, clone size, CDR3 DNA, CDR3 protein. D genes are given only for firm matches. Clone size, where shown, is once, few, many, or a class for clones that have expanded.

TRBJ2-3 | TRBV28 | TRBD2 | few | TGTGCCAGCAGTTGGACGGGAGGCGCAGATACGCAGTATTTT | CASSWTGGADTQYF
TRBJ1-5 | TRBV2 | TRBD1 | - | TGTGCCAGCAGTGGCCAGGGGGATCAGCCCCAGCATTTT | CASSGQGDQPQHF
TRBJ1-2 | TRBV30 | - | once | TGTGCCTGGCACAACAGGGTATACAGCTATGGCTACACCTTC | CAWHNRVYSYGYTF
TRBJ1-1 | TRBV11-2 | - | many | TGTGCCAGCAGCTTTAGGGACACGGGGTTTTGGAGCACTGAAGCTTTCTTT | CASSFRDTGFWSTEAFF
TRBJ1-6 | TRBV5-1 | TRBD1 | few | TGCGCCAGCAGCTTACTCCCGACAGGGGAGGTTGGTGGGTCCCTCCACTTT | CASSLLPTGEVGGSLHF
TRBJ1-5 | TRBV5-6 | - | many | TGTGCCAGCAGCTTGAGCGACAGAATCAATCAGCCCCAGCATTTT | CASSLSDRINQPQHF
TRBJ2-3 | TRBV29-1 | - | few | TGCAGCGTTGAATTTTCAGATACGCAGTATTTT | CSVEFSDTQYF
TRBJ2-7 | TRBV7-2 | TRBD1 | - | TGTGCCAGCAGCCGGGACAGGGGCACCTACGAGCAGTACTTC | CASSRDRGTYEQYF
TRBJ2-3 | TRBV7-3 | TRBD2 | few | TGTGCCAGCAGCCCTTCCGGGACTAGCGGGAGAGATACGCAGTATTTT | CASSPSGTSGRDTQYF
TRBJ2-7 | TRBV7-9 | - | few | TGTGCCAGCAGCTCTGGTGGGTCCCCGCGACACGAGCAGTACTTC | CASSSGGSPRHEQYF
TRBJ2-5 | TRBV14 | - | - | TGTGCCAGCAGCCAAGATTGGGAAGGCACCCAGTACTTC | CASSQDWEGTQYF
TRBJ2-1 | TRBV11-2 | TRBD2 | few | TGTGCCAGCAGCTTAAGTCTAGCGGGAGTGTTCAATGAGCAGTTCTTC | CASSLSLAGVFNEQFF
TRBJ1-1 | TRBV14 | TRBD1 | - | TGTGCCAGCAGCCAGGACCGGACAGGGAGGTTTGGCACTGAAGCTTTCTTT | CASSQDRTGRFGTEAFF
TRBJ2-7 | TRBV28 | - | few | TGTGCCAGCAGTTTGATTGGGACCTACGAGCAGTACTTC | CASSLIGTYEQYF
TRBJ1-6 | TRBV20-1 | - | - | TGCAGTGCTAGAGATCTTAAGGGACCCCAGTTTGGGTCACCCCTCCACTTT | CSARDLKGPQFGSPLHF
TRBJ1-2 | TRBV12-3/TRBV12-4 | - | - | TGTGCCAGCAGTTTAGATGTGACAGGAGACTACACCTTC | CASSLDVTGDYTF
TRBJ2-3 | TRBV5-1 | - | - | TGCGCCAGCAGCTTGGCAGAAGAAGATACGCAGTATTTT | CASSLAEEDTQYF
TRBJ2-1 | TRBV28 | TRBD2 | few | TGTGCCAGCAGTCCCGGGACTAGCGGGAGGGCCGCTGAGCAGTTCTTC | CASSPGTSGRAAEQFF
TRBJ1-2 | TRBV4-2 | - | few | TGTGCCAGCAGCCAGGAGGGATTGGAGGGCTACACCTTC | CASSQEGLEGYTF
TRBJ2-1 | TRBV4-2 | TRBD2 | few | TGTGCCAGCAGCCAAGGGGGAGGGACTAGCTACAATGAGCAGTTCTTC | CASSQGGGTSYNEQFF
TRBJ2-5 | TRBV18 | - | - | TGTGCCAGCTCACCACCACTAGGAAAAGAGACCCAGTACTTC | CASSPPLGKETQYF
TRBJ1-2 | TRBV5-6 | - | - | TGTGCCAGCAGCTTGGTCGCGCCCTCCTATGGCTACACCTTC | CASSLVAPSYGYTF
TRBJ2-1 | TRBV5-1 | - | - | TGCGCCAGCAGCTTGGTTCCCAATGAGCAGTTCTTC | CASSLVPNEQFF
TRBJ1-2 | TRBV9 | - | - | TGTGCCAGCCGGTCTACAGGGTACGATGGCTACACCTTC | CASRSTGYDGYTF
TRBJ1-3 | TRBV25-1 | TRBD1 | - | TGTGCCAGCAGCGAGTACAGGGGGTCTGGAAACACCATATATTTT | CASSEYRGSGNTIYF
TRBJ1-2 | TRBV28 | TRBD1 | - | TGTGCCAGCCAGCACAGGGGGCCTGGCTACACCTTC | CASQHRGPGYTF
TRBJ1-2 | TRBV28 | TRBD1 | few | TGTGCCAGCACCACAGGGGGCCTTGGCTACACCTTC | CASTTGGLGYTF
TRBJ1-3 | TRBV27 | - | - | TGTGCCAGCCGAGGGGGAGGTTCTGGAAACACCATATATTTT | CASRGGGSGNTIYF
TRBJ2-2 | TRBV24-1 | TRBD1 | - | TGTGCCACCAGTGACTCACAGGGGGCGCGCACCGGGGAGCTGTTTTTT | CATSDSQGARTGELFF
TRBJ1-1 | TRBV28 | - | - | TGTGCCAGCATCCCTCGAGGGCGAGACACTGAAGCTTTCTTT | CASIPRGRDTEAFF
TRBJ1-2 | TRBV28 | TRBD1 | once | TGTGACAGCCGGAGCCCGGGACAGGGCCATGGCGACACCTTC | CDSRSPGQGHGDTF
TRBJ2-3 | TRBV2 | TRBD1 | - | TGTGCCAGCAGTCCTTACAGGGGTACCACAGATACGCAGTATTTT | CASSPYRGTTDTQYF
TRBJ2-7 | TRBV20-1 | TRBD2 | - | TGCAGTGCTAGCGGGCTAGCGGGGTACTACGAGCAGTACTTC | CSASGLAGYYEQYF
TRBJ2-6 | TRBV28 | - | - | TGTGCCAGCAGTTTAGGGGGGTCTGGGGCCAACGTCCTGACTTTC | CASSLGGSGANVLTF
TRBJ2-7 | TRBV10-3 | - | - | TGTGCCATCACCTTGACTGGGAGTCGCGACGAGCAGTACTTC | CAITLTGSRDEQYF
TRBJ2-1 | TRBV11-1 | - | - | TGTGCCAGCAGCTTATTGCAAGACAATGAGCAGTTCTTC | CASSLLQDNEQFF
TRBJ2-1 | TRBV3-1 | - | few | TGTGCCAGCAGCCAAGTCTCCTACAATGAGCAGTTCTTC | CASSQVSYNEQFF
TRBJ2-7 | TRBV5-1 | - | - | TGCGCCAGCAGCTTGGGCAGTCGCTACGAGCAGTACTTC | CASSLGSRYEQYF
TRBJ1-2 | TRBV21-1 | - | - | TGTGCCAGCAGCAATCCAGGGTTCGGCTACACCTTC | CASSNPGFGYTF
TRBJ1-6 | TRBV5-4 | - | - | TGTGCCAGCAGCCCAGGACCCCTCGGTTCACCCCTCCACTTT | CASSPGPLGSPLHF
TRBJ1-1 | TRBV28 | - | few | TGTGCCAGCAGTCCGCCAGGGGCGCGGGAGCACACTGAAGCTTTCTTT | CASSPPGAREHTEAFF
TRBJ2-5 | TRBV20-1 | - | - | TGCAGTGCTAGAGATTCCCTCGGGGCGGAGACCCAGTACTTC | CSARDSLGAETQYF
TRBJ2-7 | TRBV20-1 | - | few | TGCAGTGCTAGAAAAGTGACAGGTCGGGACGAGCAGTACTTC | CSARKVTGRDEQYF
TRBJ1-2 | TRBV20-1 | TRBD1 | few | TGCAGTGTCCCGAGGACAGGGGTCTATGGCTACACCTTC | CSVPRTGVYGYTF
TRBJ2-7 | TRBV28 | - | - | TGTGCCAGCAGGACATTCTACGAGCAGTACTTC | CASRTFYEQYF
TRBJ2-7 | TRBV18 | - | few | TGTGCCAGCTCACCACTCGACGTATCCGAGCAGTACTTC | CASSPLDVSEQYF
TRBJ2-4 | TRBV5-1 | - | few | TGCGCCAGCAGCTTGTACGGGGGCCTTCTGGCCAAAAACATTCAGTACTTC | CASSLYGGLLAKNIQYF
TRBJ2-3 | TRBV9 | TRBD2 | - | TGTGCCAGCAGCGTAGAGCAGCGGGGGTTCACAGATACGCAGTATTTT | CASSVEQRGFTDTQYF
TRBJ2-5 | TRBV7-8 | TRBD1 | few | TGTGCCAGCAGCCTGCGGGACAGGGGGGGAGAGACCCAGTACTTC | CASSLRDRGGETQYF
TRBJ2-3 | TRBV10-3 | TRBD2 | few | TGTGCCCTCCGACTAGCGGGAGACCAGGATACGCAGTATTTT | CALRLAGDQDTQYF